This TCR beta chain was captured by sequencing in a study of shared clonotypes between healthy human individuals. Every subset's genomic DNA went evenly onto several immunoSEQ plates. The assay was immunoSEQ multiplex PCR, and TCRdb's table has in-frame clones only and misses some. This table holds roughly 500,000 clones, about four fifths found once. Points on this clone: Antigen specificity is unknown.

Study-level results: Having only a few donors restricted how much genetic and exposure-history diversity was captured.

There are 14 residues in the CDR3. Germline loops: CDR1 SGDLS, CDR2 YYNGEE. V gave up 0 bases and J gave up 14 bases; unmatched junction bases: 12. Healthy HIV-negative adults with no recent acute infections or vaccinations were recruited as donors. V usage is TRBV9 and J usage is TRBJ1-2; TRBD1 matches at 8 bases. The sample was PBMCs. This TCR was sampled from a woman aged 40-49 years in good health. Some clones in this sample may be carry-over from other donors' samples. The CDR3 DNA reads TGTGCCAGCAGCGTAGTTACAGGGGGGGACTTTCAAACCTTC. It specifies CASSVVTGGDFQTF. Complete variable domain (other parts from reference TRBV9 and TRBJ1-2): DSGVTQTPKHLITATGQRVTLRCSPRSGDLSVYWYQQSLDQGLQFLIQYYNGEERAKGNILERFSAQQFPDLHSELNLSSLELGDSALYFCASSVVTGGDFQTFGSGTRLTVV.